These 26 T cell receptor beta chains share one sample of origin, sequenced in a study of shared clonotypes between healthy human individuals. This table comes from immunoSEQ multiplex PCR, and its TCRdb copy is limited to in-frame clones, with some not included. The repertoire holds some 2,500,000 clones, with just under 95% as singletons. Source material: naive CD4+ T cells from PBMCs. Subset indicated: CD45RA+ positively selected. The receptors come from a man between 18 and 35 years old in good health. Some clones in this sample may be carry-over from other donors' samples.

The chain recombines TRBV28 with TRBJ2-7; possibly TRBD1 or TRBD2 for D (6 bases each). Germline CDR1 reads MDHEN; CDR2 reads SYDVKM. The length of the CDR3 is 12 residues. The germline V and J ends were trimmed by 10 bases and 2 bases, with 12 bases remaining between them. CDR3: CATGAAPYEQYF. CDR3 coding DNA: TGTGCCACGGGGGCAGCTCCCTACGAGCAGTACTTC.

V usage is TRBV28 and J usage is TRBJ2-1; the D is unclear. Germline assignment: CDR1 MDHEN and CDR2 SYDVKM. The CDR3 has 10 residues. V lost 4 bases and J 9 bases, leaving 4 bases between the germline ends. CDR3: CASSSGEQFF. As DNA, the CDR3 is TGTGCCAGCAGTTCGGGTGAGCAGTTCTTC.

J is TRBJ2-3 and V is TRBV5-4; 8 bases map to TRBD2. CDR1 SGHNT and CDR2 YYREEE come from the germline V gene (reference sequence). J lost 2 bases, V lost 0 bases, and 2 bases had no gene match. The CDR3 covers 15 residues. The DNA of the CDR3 is TGTGCCAGCAGCTTGGCACTAGCGGTCACAGATACGCAGTATTTT. Protein sequence: CASSLALAVTDTQYF.

The rearrangement joins TRBV5-1 to TRBJ2-7, with 13 bases matching TRBD2. Germline CDR1 reads SGHRS; CDR2 reads YFSETQ. There are 15 residues in the CDR3. V lost 4 bases to trimming and J lost 5 bases; unmatched junction nucleotides: 6. CDR3 region: CASSQLAGGPNEQYF. CDR3 sequence (DNA): TGCGCCAGCAGCCAACTAGCGGGAGGGCCCAACGAGCAGTACTTC.

The V and J genes are TRBV15 and TRBJ1-4, with D possibly TRBD1 on 5 matching bases. Germline V gene data show CDR1 as LNHNV and CDR2 as YYDKDF (reference sequence). The CDR3 has 16 residues. V shed 0 bases and J shed 4 bases, with 12 bases lying between them. CDR3 DNA sequence: TGTGCCACCAGCAGAGACGTGACAGCTCTTAATGAAAAACTGTTTTTT. Amino acid sequence: CATSRDVTALNEKLFF.

The J gene is TRBJ2-7, the V gene TRBV5-1, with D perhaps TRBD2 (6 bases). The CDR3 sequence is 14 residues long. From germline, CDR1 is SGHRS and CDR2 YFSETQ. The V end was cut by 5 bases, the J end by 2 bases, with 14 bases between. The CDR3 loop is CASRVGGLAYEQYF. CDR3 sequence (DNA): TGCGCCAGCAGGGTTGGGGGGTTAGCCTACGAGCAGTACTTC.

V gene TRBV28 combines with J gene TRBJ2-1, with a tentative D call TRBD2 (6 bases). Per germline, CDR1 MDHEN and CDR2 SYDVKM. The CDR3 totals 13 residues. V shed 9 bases and J shed 12 bases, with 21 bases lying between them. CDR3 nucleotide sequence: TGTGCCAGTGCCCGGGACTCCCCGGGTGGGCAGTTCTTC. Protein: CASARDSPGGQFF.

The chain is built from TRBV7-9 and TRBJ2-1, with unresolved D. CDR1 and CDR2 (germline): SEHNR, FQNEAQ (reference sequence). Trimming took off 2 bases at V and 7 bases at J, with 9 bases between the two ends. The CDR3 has 13 amino acids. The CDR3 nucleotides read TGTGCCAGCAGCTTATCCCTCGCGAATGAGCAGTTCTTC. Protein sequence: CASSLSLANEQFF.

The gene calls are TRBV25-1 and TRBJ2-1; D uncertain. The CDR3 sequence is 12 residues long. Germline CDR1 reads MGHDK; CDR2 reads SYGVNS. V was clipped by 4 bases and J by 9 bases, with 10 bases between them. CDR3 protein: CASSAFSGEQFF. As DNA, the CDR3 is TGTGCCAGCAGTGCCTTTTCTGGTGAGCAGTTCTTC.

This clone was recorded only once. V and J are TRBV4-2 and TRBJ2-3; 11 nucleotides agree with TRBD2. V trimming: 4 bases; J trimming: 4 bases; junction bases outside the gene matches: 13. The CDR3 is 18 residues long. Germline-derived CDR1 and CDR2 are LGHNA and YNFKEQ. The CDR3 coding sequence is TGTGCCAGCAGCCCCCCCTCGGATAGCGGGAGGGTGGCAGATACGCAGTATTTT. Translating gives CASSPPSDSGRVADTQYF.

The chain joins TRBV7-9 to TRBJ2-3, with D uncertain. V was shortened by 2 bases and J by 0 bases, with 9 bases between the two germline ends. This CDR3 is built from 15 residues. Germline V CDR1 and CDR2: SEHNR, FQNEAQ (reference sequence). The CDR3 protein is CASSLIGASTDTQYF. DNA of the CDR3: TGTGCCAGCAGCTTAATCGGCGCGAGCACAGATACGCAGTATTTT.

The V and J genes are TRBV4-1 and TRBJ2-6, with TRBD1 matching 9 bases. From germline, CDR1 is MGHRA and CDR2 YSYEKL. Trimming cost V 0 bases and J 0 bases; bases outside gene matches: 3. This CDR3 is built from 18 residues. CDR3 protein: CASSQEPGQGSGANVLTF. CDR3 DNA sequence: TGCGCCAGCAGCCAAGAACCGGGACAGGGCTCTGGGGCCAACGTCCTGACTTTC.

V and J are TRBV5-1 and TRBJ2-7; 9 nucleotides align to TRBD1. Germline V gene sequence: CDR1 SGHRS, CDR2 YFSETQ. This CDR3 contains 15 residues. The J segment lost 5 bases and the V segment lost 5 bases, leaving 11 bases of the junction unmatched. The CDR3 nucleotides are TGCGCCAGCAGGCGAATAGGACAGGGGTTCGACGAGCAGTACTTC. Encoded protein: CASRRIGQGFDEQYF. Using reference TRBV5-1 and TRBJ2-7 for the parts outside the CDR3, the full variable domain is KAGVTQTPRYLIKTRGQQVTLSCSPISGHRSVSWYQQTPGQGLQFLFEYFSETQRNKGNFPGRFSGRQFSNSRSEMNVSTLELGDSALYLCASRRIGQGFDEQYFGPGTRLTVT.

The rearrangement joins TRBV29-1 to TRBJ1-4, with 7 bases that match TRBD1. Per the germline V gene, CDR1 is SQVTM and CDR2 is ANQGSEA. Unmatched junction bases numbered 7, after V lost 7 bases and J lost 5 bases. The CDR3 runs to 13 residues. CDR3 DNA sequence: TGCAGCGCCTATACAGGGGCCAATGAAAAACTGTTTTTT. Translating it yields CSAYTGANEKLFF.

This clone was counted once. V is TRBV28 and J is TRBJ2-1; the match to TRBD2 covers 9 bases. From germline, CDR1 is MDHEN and CDR2 SYDVKM. Germline trimming cut 5 bases from V and 8 bases from J; bases unmatched to any gene: 7. The CDR3 totals 14 residues. The CDR3 sequence: CASSLGLASHEQFF. The CDR3 region has the DNA TGTGCCAGCAGTCTGGGACTAGCCTCCCATGAGCAGTTCTTC.

The chain employs TRBV6-1 and TRBJ2-7, with TRBD2 matching 7 bases. V lost 5 bases to trimming and J lost 0 bases; unmatched junction nucleotides: 7. The V gene's germline CDR1 is MNHNS and CDR2 SASEGT. This CDR3 has 15 residues. The CDR3 DNA sequence: TGTGCCAGCAGTCTAGCGGTCTCGAGCTCCTACGAGCAGTACTTC. Translated, it gives CASSLAVSSSYEQYF.

There are a few counts of this clone. This chain uses TRBV4-2 with TRBJ1-4, with D possibly TRBD1 on 5 matching bases. Trimming shortened V by 0 bases and J by 8 bases, and 13 bases separated the two germline ends. From germline, CDR1 is LGHNA and CDR2 YNFKEQ. The CDR3 runs 15 residues. CDR3 sequence reads: CASSQEGGRDEKLFF. The CDR3 bases are TGTGCCAGCAGCCAAGAGGGAGGTCGGGACGAAAAACTGTTTTTT.

The V call is TRBV29-1, the J call TRBJ1-5; perhaps TRBD1 as D (5 bases). This CDR3 has 13 residues. V shed 6 bases and J shed 7 bases, with 16 bases lying between them. Germline V CDR1 and CDR2: SQVTM, ANQGSEA. CDR3 nucleotides: TGCAGCGTGTCTGACAGACTCGGGCAGCCCCAGCATTTT. It yields the protein CSVSDRLGQPQHF.

This chain uses TRBV7-2 with TRBJ2-1, with 10 nucleotides matching TRBD2. CDR3 length: 17 residues. V trimming: 0 bases; J trimming: 2 bases; junction bases outside the gene matches: 4. Germline V gives CDR1 SGHTA, CDR2 FQGNSA. Here the CDR3 DNA reads TGTGCCAGCAGCTTAGCGCGCAGCGGGAGGGCCTACAATGAGCAGTTCTTC. It specifies CASSLARSGRAYNEQFF.

The sample holds one count of this clone. J is TRBJ1-4 and V is TRBV7-8; weak D call: TRBD1 (6 bases). With 7 bases removed from V and 6 bases from J, the gap between germline ends came to 15 bases. This CDR3 region has 14 residues. Germline loops: CDR1 SGHVS, CDR2 FQNEAQ. DNA for the CDR3: TGTGCCAGCACCAAGAACAGGGATGATGAAAAACTGTTTTTT. Encoded protein: CASTKNRDDEKLFF.

This chain joins TRBV28 and TRBJ2-3, with 7 bases identical to TRBD2. Germline CDR1 is MDHEN and CDR2 is SYDVKM. J lost 4 bases, V lost 5 bases, and 9 bases had no gene match. This CDR3 contains 15 residues. In nucleotides, the CDR3 is TGTGCCAGCAGTCCCCTAGGGAGGGGTCCAGATACGCAGTATTTT. Protein sequence: CASSPLGRGPDTQYF.

About this clone itself: The same CDR3 arises from other DNA sequences in this sample as well. The chain carries TRBV5-1 and TRBJ1-5; TRBD1 is a possible D gene (5 bases). This CDR3 is built from 15 residues. Germline V CDR1 and CDR2: SGHRS, YFSETQ. V shed 0 bases and J shed 1 base, with 8 bases lying between them. The CDR3 sequence is CASSLGGASNQPQHF. In nucleotides, the CDR3 is TGCGCCAGCAGCTTGGGAGGGGCGAGCAATCAGCCCCAGCATTTT. The whole variable domain, remainder taken from reference TRBV5-1 and TRBJ1-5, is KAGVTQTPRYLIKTRGQQVTLSCSPISGHRSVSWYQQTPGQGLQFLFEYFSETQRNKGNFPGRFSGRQFSNSRSEMNVSTLELGDSALYLCASSLGGASNQPQHFGDGTRLSIL.

V gene TRBV6-5 combines with J gene TRBJ2-3, with 7 nucleotides matching TRBD1. The CDR3 has 16 residues. V lost 3 bases and J lost 7; bases outside the gene matches: 13. Germline V gene sequence: CDR1 MNHEY, CDR2 SVGAGI. The DNA for the CDR3 is TGTGCCAGCAGTTATCACCGGGACAGAGGGTCTAATACGCAGTATTTT. Its protein is CASSYHRDRGSNTQYF.

The chain is built from TRBV7-2 and TRBJ1-2, with TRBD1 matching over 9 bases. This CDR3 is built from 15 residues. J was trimmed by 3 bases and V by 4 bases; bases with no gene match: 6. The germline V gene has CDR1 SGHTA and CDR2 FQGNSA. The CDR3, as DNA: TGTGCCAGCAGCTCAAGACAGGGGGTATACTATGGCTACACCTTC. It codes for CASSSRQGVYYGYTF.

The J gene is TRBJ2-2, the V gene TRBV13; D gene ambiguous. V was trimmed by 4 bases and J by 6 bases, leaving 12 bases between them. The CDR3 totals 14 residues. The V gene's germline CDR1 is PRHDT and CDR2 FYEKMQ (reference sequence). CDR3 in DNA: TGTGCCAGCAGCTCCCGAGGTGGGGCCGGGGAGCTGTTTTTT. This translates into CASSSRGGAGELFF. The entire variable domain, with the rest obtained from reference TRBV13 and TRBJ2-2, is as follows: AAGVIQSPRHLIKEKRETATLKCYPIPRHDTVYWYQQGPGQDPQFLISFYEKMQSDKGSIPDRFSAQQFSDYHSELNMSSLELGDSALYFCASSSRGGAGELFFGEGSRLTVL.

This chain uses TRBV30 with TRBJ1-5, with 7 nucleotides matching TRBD1. V trimming: 0 bases; J trimming: 6 bases; junction bases outside the gene matches: 5. The CDR3 covers 14 residues. From germline, CDR1 is GTSNPN and CDR2 SVGIG (reference sequence). The CDR3 loop reads CAWSVGTVGQPQHF. The CDR3 nucleotides are TGTGCCTGGAGTGTAGGGACAGTCGGTCAGCCCCAGCATTTT.